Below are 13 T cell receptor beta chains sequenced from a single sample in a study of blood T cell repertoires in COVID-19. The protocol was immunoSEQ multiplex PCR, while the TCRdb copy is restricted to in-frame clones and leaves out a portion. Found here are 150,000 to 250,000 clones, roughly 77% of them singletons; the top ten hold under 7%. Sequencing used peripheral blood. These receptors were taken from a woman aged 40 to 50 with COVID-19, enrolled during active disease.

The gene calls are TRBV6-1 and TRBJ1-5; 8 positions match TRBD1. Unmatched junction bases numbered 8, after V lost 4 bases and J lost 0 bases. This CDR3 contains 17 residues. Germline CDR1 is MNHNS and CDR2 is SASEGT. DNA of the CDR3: TGTGCCAGCAGTGGAATCAGACAGGGGTATAGCAATCAGCCCCAGCATTTT. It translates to CASSGIRQGYSNQPQHF.

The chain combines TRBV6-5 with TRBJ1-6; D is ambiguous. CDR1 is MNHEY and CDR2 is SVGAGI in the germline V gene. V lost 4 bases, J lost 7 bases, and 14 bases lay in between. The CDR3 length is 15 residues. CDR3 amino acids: CASSSPGLGNSPLHF. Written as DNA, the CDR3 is TGTGCCAGCAGTTCTCCGGGTCTAGGAAATTCACCCCTCCACTTT.

Here the CDR3 DNA reads TGTGCCAGCAGTGATGGACAGGGGCAGTCTGGAAACACCATATATTTT. Translation: CASSDGQGQSGNTIYF. V and J are TRBV2 and TRBJ1-3; 9 nucleotides match TRBD1. V lost 3 bases, J lost 1 base, and 4 bases stayed unmatched. The CDR3 is 16 residues long. Looked up from germline, CDR1 is SNHLY and CDR2 is FYNNEI.

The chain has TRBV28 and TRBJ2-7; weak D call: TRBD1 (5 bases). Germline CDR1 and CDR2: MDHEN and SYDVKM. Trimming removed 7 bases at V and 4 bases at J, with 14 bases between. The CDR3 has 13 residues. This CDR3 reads CASTKTAPYEQYF. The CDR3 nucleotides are TGTGCCAGCACCAAGACAGCGCCATACGAGCAGTACTTC.

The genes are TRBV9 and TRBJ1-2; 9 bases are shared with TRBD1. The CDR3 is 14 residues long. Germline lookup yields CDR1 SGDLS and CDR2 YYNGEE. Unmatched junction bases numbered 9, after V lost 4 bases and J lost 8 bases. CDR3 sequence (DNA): TGTGCCAGCAGCCCAGATGGGGACAGGGACGGCTACACCTTC. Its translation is CASSPDGDRDGYTF.

Written as DNA, the CDR3 is TGTGCCAGCAGCTTACAGGGGGCGATAGGGGAGACCCAGTACTTC. This translates into CASSLQGAIGETQYF. The chain carries TRBV2 and TRBJ2-5; 9 bases line up with TRBD1. This CDR3 has 15 amino acids. Germline CDR1 reads SNHLY; CDR2 reads FYNNEI. V gave up 6 bases and J gave up 5 bases; unmatched junction bases: 10.

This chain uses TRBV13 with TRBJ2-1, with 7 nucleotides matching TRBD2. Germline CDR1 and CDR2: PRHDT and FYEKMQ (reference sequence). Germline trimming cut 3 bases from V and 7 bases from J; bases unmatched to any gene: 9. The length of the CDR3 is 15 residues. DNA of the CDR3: TGTGCCAGCAGCTTCCGGACTAGTCGGGGTAATGAGCAGTTCTTC. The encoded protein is CASSFRTSRGNEQFF.

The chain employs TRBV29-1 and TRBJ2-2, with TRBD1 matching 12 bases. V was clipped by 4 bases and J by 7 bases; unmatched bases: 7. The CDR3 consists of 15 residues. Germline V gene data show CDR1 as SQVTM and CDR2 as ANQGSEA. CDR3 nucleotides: TGCAGCGTTGGGGGACAGGGGGCGGCGGGCGGGGAGCTGTTTTTT. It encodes CSVGGQGAAGGELFF.

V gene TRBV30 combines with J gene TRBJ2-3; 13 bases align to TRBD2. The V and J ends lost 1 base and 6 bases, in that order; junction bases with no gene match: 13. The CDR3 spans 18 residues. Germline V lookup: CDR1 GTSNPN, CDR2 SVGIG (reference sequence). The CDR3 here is CAWSAIRGLAGRWDTQYF. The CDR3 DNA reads TGTGCCTGGAGTGCGATAAGGGGACTAGCGGGGCGTTGGGATACGCAGTATTTT.

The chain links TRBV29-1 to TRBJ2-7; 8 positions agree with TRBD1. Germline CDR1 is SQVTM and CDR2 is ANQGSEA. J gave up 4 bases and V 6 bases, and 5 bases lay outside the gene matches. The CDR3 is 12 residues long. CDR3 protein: CSVLQGGYEQYF. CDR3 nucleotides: TGCAGCGTACTACAGGGGGGATACGAGCAGTACTTC.

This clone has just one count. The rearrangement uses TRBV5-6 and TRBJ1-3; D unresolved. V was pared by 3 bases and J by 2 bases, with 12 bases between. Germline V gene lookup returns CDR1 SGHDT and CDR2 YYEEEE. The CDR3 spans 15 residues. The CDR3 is CASSSGFTPGNTIYF. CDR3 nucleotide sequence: TGTGCCAGCAGCTCGGGGTTCACCCCTGGAAACACCATATATTTT.

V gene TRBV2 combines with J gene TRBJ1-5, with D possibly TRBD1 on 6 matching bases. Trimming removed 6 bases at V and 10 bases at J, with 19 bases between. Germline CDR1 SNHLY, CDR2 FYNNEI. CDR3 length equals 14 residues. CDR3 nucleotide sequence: TGTGCCAGCAGCCCACAGGGACCTGAGTATCCCCAGCATTTT. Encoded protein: CASSPQGPEYPQHF.

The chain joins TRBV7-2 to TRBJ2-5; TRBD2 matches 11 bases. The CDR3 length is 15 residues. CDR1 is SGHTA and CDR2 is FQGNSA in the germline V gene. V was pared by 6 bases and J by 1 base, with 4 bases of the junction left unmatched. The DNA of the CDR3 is TGTGCCAGCAGTCTTAGCGGGGGGGTCCAAGAGACCCAGTACTTC. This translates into CASSLSGGVQETQYF.